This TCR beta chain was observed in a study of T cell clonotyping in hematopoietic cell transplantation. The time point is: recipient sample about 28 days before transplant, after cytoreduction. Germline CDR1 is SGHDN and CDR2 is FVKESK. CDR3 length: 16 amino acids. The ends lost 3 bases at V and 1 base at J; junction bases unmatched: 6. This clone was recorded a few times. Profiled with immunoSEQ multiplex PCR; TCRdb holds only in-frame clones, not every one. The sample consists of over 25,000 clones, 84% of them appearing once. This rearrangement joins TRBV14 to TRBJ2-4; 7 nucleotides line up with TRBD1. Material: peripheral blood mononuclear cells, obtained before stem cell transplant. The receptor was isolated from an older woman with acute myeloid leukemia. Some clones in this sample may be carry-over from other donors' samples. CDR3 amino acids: CASSQTTGIAKNIQYF. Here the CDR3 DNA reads TGTGCCAGCAGCCAGACGACAGGGATTGCCAAAAACATTCAGTACTTC.